This TCR beta chain appears in the sequencing data of a study of blood T cell repertoires in COVID-19. Study-wide context: Acute-phase and convalescent COVID-19 samples originated in the United States, Italy and Spain. Sample material is recorded as cDNA or gDNA derived from T cells, B-cell-depleted T cells, or PBMCs.

In the authors' methods: Reference gene primer amplification gave nucleated cell count estimates. Only in-frame clones appear in the TCRdb table, and some are missing; sequencing was by immunoSEQ multiplex PCR. The V and J calls and the clone size are those of that table, but D and trimming were determined from the DNA. The profile shows approximately 90,000 clones, around 86% of them singletons. Germline loops: CDR1 SGHAT, CDR2 FQNNGV. The CDR3 length is 14 residues. The V end was cut by 4 bases, the J end by 6 bases, with 12 bases between. Sequencing used peripheral blood. This receptor was taken from a woman older than 75 with acute or convalescent COVID-19. This chain uses TRBV11-2 with TRBJ2-2; the D gene is possibly TRBD1 (6 bases). CDR3 coding DNA: TGTGCCAGCAGCTCGGGACATTTCGCCGGGGAGCTGTTTTTT. Residues: CASSSGHFAGELFF. Drawing the rest from reference TRBV11-2 and TRBJ2-2, the complete variable domain is EAGVAQSPRYKIIEKRQSVAFWCNPISGHATLYWYQQILGQGPKLLIQFQNNGVVDDSQLPKDRFSAERLKGVDSTLKIQPAKLEDSAVYLCASSSGHFAGELFFGEGSRLTVL.